One sample yielded the 2 T cell receptor beta chains listed below, sequenced in a study of early T cells in non-severe SARS-CoV-2 infection. TCRdb used MiXCR to reprocess the 5' RACE reads, holding one entry per CDR3 protein. This table holds tens of thousands of distinct CDR3 sequences, 12% found once. The material sequenced was whole blood. These TCRs come from an adult who was a healthcare worker with PCR-confirmed SARS-CoV-2 infection or an uninfected control (not recorded which).

The rearrangement uses TRBV2 and TRBJ2-1, with 10 nucleotides matching TRBD2. CDR3 length equals 15 residues. Unmatched junction bases numbered 8, after V lost 7 bases and J lost 5 bases. Germline loops: CDR1 SNHLY, CDR2 FYNNEI. CDR3 sequence reads: CASMRSGGANNEQFF. As DNA, the CDR3 is TGTGCCAGCATGAGAAGCGGGGGGGCAAACAATGAGCAGTTCTTC.

In this sample, this clonotype turned up a few times. A much larger clone is a single base away; this may be a read error. The chain carries TRBV7-3 and TRBJ2-3; D is undetermined. Germline loops: CDR1 SGHTA, CDR2 FQGTGA. The CDR3 spans 16 residues. The DNA for the CDR3 is TGTGTCAGCAGCACCCTCGTTGGGCTGGGCACAGATACGCAGTATTTT. Translation: CVSSTLVGLGTDTQYF.